The clone carrying this T cell receptor (beta chain) was counted between two and nine times. Generated by immunoSEQ multiplex PCR, the TCRdb table keeps only in-frame clones and is missing some. The sample records around 160,000 clones, 80% to 90% being singletons. Germline V gene data show CDR1 as SQVTM and CDR2 as ANQGSEA. J gave up 2 bases and V 6 bases, and 8 bases lay outside the gene matches. This CDR3 has 14 residues. This record belongs to a study of blood T cell repertoires in COVID-19. About the research overall: Sample material is recorded as cDNA or gDNA derived from T cells, B-cell-depleted T cells, or PBMCs.

This chain uses TRBV29-1 with TRBJ2-3; TRBD2 matches 7 bases. The receptor's source is a human donor in a cohort sampled during active COVID-19. Sequenced sample: peripheral blood. The CDR3 is CSVSGTLLTDTQYF. In DNA, the CDR3 is TGCAGCGTAAGCGGGACTCTCCTCACAGATACGCAGTATTTT.